This T cell receptor (beta chain) was captured in a study of cytomegalovirus exposure and HLA in healthy donors. The CDR3 sequence is 13 residues long. Germline V CDR1 and CDR2: MNHEY, SVGAGI. Details on this clone: Mismatch with germline at one junction end may stem from a read error.

Healthy individuals who donated bone marrow served as the donors. In the PCR, 60 Vbeta and 13 Jbeta primers were used. Generated by immunoSEQ multiplex PCR, the TCRdb table keeps only in-frame clones and is missing some. The sample yields 100,000 to 150,000 clones, around 76% seen once. V is TRBV6-5 and J is TRBJ1-2; maybe TRBD1 (6 bases). This TCR was sampled from a woman in her 50s in good health and CMV-seronegative. The sample consisted of PBMCs. CDR3 sequence: CASSYRGGGGYPF. The CDR3 DNA sequence: TGTGCCAGCAGTTACCGTGGGGGCGGTGGCTACCCCTTC.